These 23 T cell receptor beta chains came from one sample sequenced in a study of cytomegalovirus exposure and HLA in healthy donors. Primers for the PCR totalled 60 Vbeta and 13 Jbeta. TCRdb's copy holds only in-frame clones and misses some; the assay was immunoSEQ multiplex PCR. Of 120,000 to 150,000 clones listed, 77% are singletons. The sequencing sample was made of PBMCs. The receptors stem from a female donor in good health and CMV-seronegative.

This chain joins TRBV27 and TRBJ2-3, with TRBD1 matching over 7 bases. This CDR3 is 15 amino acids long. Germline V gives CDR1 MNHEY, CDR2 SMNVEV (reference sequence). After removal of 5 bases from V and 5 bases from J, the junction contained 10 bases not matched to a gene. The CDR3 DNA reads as TGTGCCAGCAGTAATCCGGGACAGCTAAAAGATACGCAGTATTTT. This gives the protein CASSNPGQLKDTQYF.

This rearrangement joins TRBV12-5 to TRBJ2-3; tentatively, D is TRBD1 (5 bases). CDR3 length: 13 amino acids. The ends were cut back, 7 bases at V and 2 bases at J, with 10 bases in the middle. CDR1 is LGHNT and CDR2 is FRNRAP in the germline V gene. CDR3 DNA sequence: TGTGCTAGTGCCGGACAACTCACAGATACGCAGTATTTT. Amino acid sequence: CASAGQLTDTQYF.

The CDR3 reads CASSGTVPYEQYF. The DNA for the CDR3 is TGTGCCAGTTCCGGGACAGTCCCCTACGAGCAGTACTTC. This chain joins TRBV19 and TRBJ2-7; 7 bases fit TRBD1. Germline lookup yields CDR1 LNHDA and CDR2 SQIVND (reference sequence). The CDR3 sequence is 13 residues long. V lost 8 bases and J lost 2; bases outside the gene matches: 6.

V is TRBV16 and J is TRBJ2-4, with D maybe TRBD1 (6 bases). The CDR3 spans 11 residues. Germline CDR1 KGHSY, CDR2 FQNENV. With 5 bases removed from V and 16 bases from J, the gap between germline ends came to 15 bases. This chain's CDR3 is CASSSHRDIYF. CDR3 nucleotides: TGTGCCAGCAGCAGTCACCGGGACATCTACTTC.

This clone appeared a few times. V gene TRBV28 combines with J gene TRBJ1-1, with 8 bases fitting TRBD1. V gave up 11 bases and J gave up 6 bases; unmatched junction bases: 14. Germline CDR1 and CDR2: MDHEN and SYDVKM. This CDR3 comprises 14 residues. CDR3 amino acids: CALLPGGRSAEAFF. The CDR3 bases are TGTGCCCTACTACCAGGGGGCAGGAGCGCTGAAGCTTTCTTT.

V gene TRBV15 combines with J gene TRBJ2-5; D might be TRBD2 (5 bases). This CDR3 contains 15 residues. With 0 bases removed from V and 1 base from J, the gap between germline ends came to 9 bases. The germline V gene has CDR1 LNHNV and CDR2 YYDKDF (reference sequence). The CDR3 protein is CATSRDPGIQETQYF. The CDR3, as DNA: TGTGCCACCAGCAGAGATCCGGGAATCCAAGAGACCCAGTACTTC.

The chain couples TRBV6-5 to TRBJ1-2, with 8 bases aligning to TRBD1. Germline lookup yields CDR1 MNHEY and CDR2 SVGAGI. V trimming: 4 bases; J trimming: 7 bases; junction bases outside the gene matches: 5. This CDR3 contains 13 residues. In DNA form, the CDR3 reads TGTGCCAGCAGTTCGACAGGGGATTCTGGCTACACCTTC. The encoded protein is CASSSTGDSGYTF.

CDR3 amino acids: CASSNRGSNEKLFF. The CDR3, as DNA: TGTGCCAGCAGTAACAGGGGTTCTAATGAAAAACTGTTTTTT. The V call is TRBV2, the J call TRBJ1-4, with 7 bases fitting TRBD1. Germline CDR1 reads SNHLY; CDR2 reads FYNNEI. The CDR3 consists of 14 residues. V gave up 5 bases and J gave up 3 bases; unmatched junction bases: 3.

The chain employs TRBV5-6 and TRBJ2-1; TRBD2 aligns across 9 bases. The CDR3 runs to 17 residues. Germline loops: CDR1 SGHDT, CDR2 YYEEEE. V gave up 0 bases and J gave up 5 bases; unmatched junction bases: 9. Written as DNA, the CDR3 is TGTGCCAGCAGCTTGGTGGAGCGGGGGGCCCTTAACAATGAGCAGTTCTTC. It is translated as CASSLVERGALNNEQFF.

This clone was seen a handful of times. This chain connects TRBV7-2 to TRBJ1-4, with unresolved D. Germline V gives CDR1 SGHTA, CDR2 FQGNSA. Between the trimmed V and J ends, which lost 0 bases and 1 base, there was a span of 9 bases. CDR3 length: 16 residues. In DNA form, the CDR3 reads TGTGCCAGCAGCTTAGCGACCCCGGGAACTAATGAAAAACTGTTTTTT. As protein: CASSLATPGTNEKLFF.

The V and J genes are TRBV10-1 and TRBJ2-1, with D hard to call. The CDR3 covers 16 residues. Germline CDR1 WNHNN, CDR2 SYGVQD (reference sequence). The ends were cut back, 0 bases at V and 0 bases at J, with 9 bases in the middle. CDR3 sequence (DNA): TGCGCCAGCAGTGAGTCCTGGCACAGCTCCTACAATGAGCAGTTCTTC. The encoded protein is CASSESWHSSYNEQFF.

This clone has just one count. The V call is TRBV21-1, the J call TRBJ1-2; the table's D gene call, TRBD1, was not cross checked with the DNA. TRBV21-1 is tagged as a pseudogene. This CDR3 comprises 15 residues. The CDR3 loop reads CASSTRTREVGGYTF. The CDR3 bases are TGTGCCAGCAGCACTAGGACCAGGGAAGTCGGTGGCTACACCTTC.

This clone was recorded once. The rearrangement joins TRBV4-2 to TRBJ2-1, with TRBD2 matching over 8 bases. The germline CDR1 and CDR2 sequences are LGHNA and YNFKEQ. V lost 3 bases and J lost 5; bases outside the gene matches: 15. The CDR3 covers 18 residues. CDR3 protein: CASSQDDFAGGGDNEQFF. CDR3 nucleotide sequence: TGTGCCAGCAGCCAGGATGACTTTGCGGGGGGAGGGGACAATGAGCAGTTCTTC.

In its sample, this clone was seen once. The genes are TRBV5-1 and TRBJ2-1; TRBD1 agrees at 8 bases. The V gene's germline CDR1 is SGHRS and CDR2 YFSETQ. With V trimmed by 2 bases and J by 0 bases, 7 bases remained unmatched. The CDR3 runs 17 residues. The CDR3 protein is CASSFPTGDSSYNEQFF. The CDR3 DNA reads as TGCGCCAGCAGCTTCCCGACAGGGGATAGCTCCTACAATGAGCAGTTCTTC.

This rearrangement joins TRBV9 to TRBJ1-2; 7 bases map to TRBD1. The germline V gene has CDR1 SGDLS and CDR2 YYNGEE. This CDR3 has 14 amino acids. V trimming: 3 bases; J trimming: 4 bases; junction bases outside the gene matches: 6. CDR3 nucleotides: TGTGCCAGCAGCGCCCGACAGGGATCCTATGGCTACACCTTC. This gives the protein CASSARQGSYGYTF.

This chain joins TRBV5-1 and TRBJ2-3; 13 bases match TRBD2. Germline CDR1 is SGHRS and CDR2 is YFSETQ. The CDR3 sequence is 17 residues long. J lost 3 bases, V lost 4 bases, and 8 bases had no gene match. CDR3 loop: CASSPLATSGGTDTQYF. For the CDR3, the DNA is TGCGCCAGCAGCCCACTTGCGACTAGCGGGGGGACAGATACGCAGTATTTT.

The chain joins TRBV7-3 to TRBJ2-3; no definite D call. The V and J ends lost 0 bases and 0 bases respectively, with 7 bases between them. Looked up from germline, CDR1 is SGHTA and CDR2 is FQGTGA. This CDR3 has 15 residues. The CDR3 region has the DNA TGTGCCAGCAGCTTAACGAGTCGGAGCACAGATACGCAGTATTTT. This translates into CASSLTSRSTDTQYF.

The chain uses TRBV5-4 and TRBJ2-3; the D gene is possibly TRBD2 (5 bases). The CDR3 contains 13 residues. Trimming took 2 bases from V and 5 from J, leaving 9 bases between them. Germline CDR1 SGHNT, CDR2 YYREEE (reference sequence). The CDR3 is CASSFGNGDTQYF. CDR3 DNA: TGTGCCAGCAGCTTCGGGAACGGAGATACGCAGTATTTT.

CDR3 amino acids: CATARGLRTDTQYF. CDR3 in DNA: TGTGCCACCGCACGGGGACTAAGGACAGATACGCAGTATTTT. The V and J genes are TRBV2 and TRBJ2-3, with 7 bases fitting TRBD2. This CDR3 spans 14 amino acids. V shed 10 bases and J 3 bases; nucleotides not matched to a gene: 10. Germline lookup yields CDR1 SNHLY and CDR2 FYNNEI.

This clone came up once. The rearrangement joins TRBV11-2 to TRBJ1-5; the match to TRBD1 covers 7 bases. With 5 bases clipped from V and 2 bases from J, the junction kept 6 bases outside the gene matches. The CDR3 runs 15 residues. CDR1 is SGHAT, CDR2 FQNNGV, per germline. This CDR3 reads CASSITGTGNQPQHF. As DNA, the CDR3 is TGTGCCAGCAGCATAACGGGGACAGGCAATCAGCCCCAGCATTTT.

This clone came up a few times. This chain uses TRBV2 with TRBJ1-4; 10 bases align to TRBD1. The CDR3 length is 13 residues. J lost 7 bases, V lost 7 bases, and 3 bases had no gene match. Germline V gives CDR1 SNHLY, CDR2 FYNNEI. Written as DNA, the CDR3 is TGTGCCAGCACTGGGACAGGGGTTGAAAAACTGTTTTTT. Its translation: CASTGTGVEKLFF.

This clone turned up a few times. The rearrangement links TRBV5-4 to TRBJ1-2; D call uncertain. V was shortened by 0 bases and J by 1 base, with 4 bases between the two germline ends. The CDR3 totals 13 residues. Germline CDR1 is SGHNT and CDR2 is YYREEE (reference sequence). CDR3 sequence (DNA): TGTGCCAGCAGCTTGGCTGTTAACTATGGCTACACCTTC. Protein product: CASSLAVNYGYTF.

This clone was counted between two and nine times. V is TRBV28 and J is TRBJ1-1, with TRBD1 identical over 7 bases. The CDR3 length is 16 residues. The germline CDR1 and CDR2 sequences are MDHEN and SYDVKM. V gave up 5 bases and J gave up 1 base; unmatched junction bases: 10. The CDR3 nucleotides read TGTGCCAGCAGTCCCAACCCGGGACAGCCGAACACTGAAGCTTTCTTT. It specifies CASSPNPGQPNTEAFF. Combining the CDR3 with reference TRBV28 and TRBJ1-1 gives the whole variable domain DVKVTQSSRYLVKRTGEKVFLECVQDMDHENMFWYRQDPGLGLRLIYFSYDVKMKEKGDIPEGYSVSREKKERFSLILESASTNQTSMYLCASSPNPGQPNTEAFFGQGTRLTVV.